The 6 T cell receptor beta chains below come from one sample, sequenced in a study of T-cell memory formation after mild COVID-19. TCRdb fed the 5' RACE reads into MiXCR, producing one record per CDR3 protein. This sample has about 130,000 distinct CDR3 sequences, with less than 6.5% found just once. Sample: PBMCs or a T cell subset sorted from them (not recorded which). The origin of the receptors is an adult woman who had mild COVID-19 (a few samples of this study predate the infection). Cell type and time point are not known.

The gene calls are TRBV24-1 and TRBJ2-3; no clear D. V was cut by 4 bases and J by 0 bases, with 16 bases left in between. Per the germline V gene, CDR1 is KGHDR and CDR2 is SFDVKD. CDR3 length: 17 amino acids. The CDR3 DNA sequence: TGTGCCACCAGTGACTCCTCCCTAGGCCCGAGCACAGATACGCAGTATTTT. This codes for CATSDSSLGPSTDTQYF.

This clonotype was found many times. The chain combines TRBV25-1 with TRBJ1-3; unclear D gene. The CDR3 contains 15 residues. Trimming took off 1 base at V and 0 bases at J, with 7 bases between the two ends. Germline loops: CDR1 MGHDK, CDR2 SYGVNS. CDR3 protein: CASSESGFSGNTIYF. As DNA, the CDR3 is TGTGCCAGCAGTGAATCAGGTTTCTCTGGAAACACCATATATTTT.

The chain joins TRBV5-5 to TRBJ2-2; the D gene is possibly TRBD1 (5 bases). With 2 bases removed from V and 0 bases from J, the gap between germline ends came to 11 bases. CDR3 length equals 16 residues. Germline assignment: CDR1 SGHKS and CDR2 YYEKEE (reference sequence). CDR3: CASSFRAGTNTGELFF. CDR3 DNA: TGTGCCAGCAGCTTCCGAGCAGGGACGAACACCGGGGAGCTGTTTTTT.

In this sample, this clonotype turned up many times. The chain uses TRBV18 and TRBJ1-1; weak D call: TRBD1 (5 bases). V was clipped by 4 bases and J by 2 bases, with 23 bases between them. In germline, CDR1 is KGHSH, CDR2 LQKENI. The CDR3 covers 18 residues. This chain's CDR3 is CASSQILNPGLSNTEAFF. The CDR3 DNA is TGTGCCAGCTCACAAATCTTGAATCCGGGACTCAGCAACACTGAAGCTTTCTTT.

V is TRBV29-1 and J is TRBJ2-6; TRBD1 aligns across 11 bases. Trimming cost V 4 bases and J 0 bases; bases outside gene matches: 2. Looked up from germline, CDR1 is SQVTM and CDR2 is ANQGSEA. The CDR3 totals 16 residues. In DNA form, the CDR3 reads TGCAGCGTTGTGGGACAGGGGGGCTCTGGGGCCAACGTCCTGACTTTC. This sequence encodes CSVVGQGGSGANVLTF. Filled out from reference TRBV29-1 and TRBJ2-6, the complete variable domain reads SAVISQKPSRDICQRGTSLTIQCQVDSQVTMMFWYRQQPGQSLTLIATANQGSEATYESGFVIDKFPISRPNLTFSTLTVSNMSPEDSSIYLCSVVGQGGSGANVLTFGAGSRLTVL.

The chain recombines TRBV3-1 with TRBJ2-7; a possible D gene is TRBD1 (6 bases). Germline CDR1 reads LGHDT; CDR2 reads YNNKEL (reference sequence). Trimming took off 3 bases at V and 6 bases at J, with 12 bases between the two ends. The CDR3 totals 13 residues. The CDR3 sequence is CASSQGGQIEQYF. CDR3 DNA: TGTGCCAGCAGCCAGGGTGGACAGATCGAGCAGTACTTC.